This is a list of T cell receptor beta chains from one sample in a study of cytomegalovirus exposure and HLA in healthy donors. Sequencing was performed with immunoSEQ multiplex PCR; in TCRdb, only in-frame clones are kept and a portion is missing. The sample has about 120,000 clones; more than 75% are singletons. Sequenced input: PBMCs. Receptors were obtained from a woman younger than 45 in good health and CMV-seronegative. Each CDR3 is given with its conserved first and last residue. The order of the fields is V gene, clone size, J gene, D gene, CDR3 protein, CDR3 DNA. The D gene is left open where the match is weak. Expanded clones get a size class; other rows say once, few or many, or leave the size out.

TRBV28	few	TRBJ1-2	TRBD1	CASYLQRGGRYGYTF	TGTGCCAGCTACCTCCAGAGAGGGGGCCGCTATGGCTACACCTTC
TRBV18	NA	TRBJ1-5	TRBD1	CASSPAGTGGGQPQHF	TGTGCCAGCTCACCGGCCGGGACAGGGGGCGGTCAGCCCCAGCATTTT
TRBV7-9	NA	TRBJ2-3	TRBD2	CASSHSLAGGLGITDTQYF	TGTGCCAGCAGCCACAGCCTAGCGGGGGGGCTGGGAATCACAGATACGCAGTATTTT
TRBV13	NA	TRBJ2-7	TRBD1	CASSPGQSYEQYF	TGTGCCAGCAGCCCGGGACAGAGCTACGAGCAGTACTTC
TRBV6-1	NA	TRBJ2-7	TRBD1	CASRVTGDYEQYF	TGTGCCAGCAGGGTGACAGGGGATTACGAGCAGTACTTC
TRBV6-1	NA	TRBJ2-5	NA	CASSRRETQYF	TGTGCCAGCAGTAGGCGGGAGACCCAGTACTTC
TRBV10-3	NA	TRBJ1-1	TRBD1	CAHRDRGRTEAFF	TGTGCCCACCGGGACAGGGGTCGTACTGAAGCTTTCTTT
TRBV25-1	NA	TRBJ1-3	TRBD1	CASRGTASGNTIYF	TGTGCCAGCAGAGGGACAGCCTCTGGAAACACCATATATTTT
TRBV6-5	NA	TRBJ1-1	NA	CASRPGIVGQGAFF	NA
TRBV6-1	NA	TRBJ2-1	TRBD2	CASSELAGGYNEQFF	TGTGCCAGCAGTGAACTAGCGGGGGGCTACAATGAGCAGTTCTTC
TRBV14	NA	TRBJ1-1	NA	CASSQEGYGSTEAFF	TGTGCCAGCAGCCAAGAGGGGTATGGGAGCACTGAAGCTTTCTTT
TRBV11-1	NA	TRBJ1-2	NA	CASSLTRVDGYTF	TGTGCCAGCAGCCTTACTAGGGTGGATGGCTACACCTTC
TRBV29-1	NA	TRBJ2-5	TRBD2	CSVGGTSVETQYF	TGCAGCGTTGGAGGGACTAGCGTCGAGACCCAGTACTTC
TRBV5-1	NA	TRBJ1-2	NA	CASSPQSYDYGYTF	TGCGCCAGCAGCCCACAGAGTTATGACTATGGCTACACCTTC